The sequence of this TCR beta chain was determined in a study of human T cells and chemical hapten exposure. Time point here: patch test 2, 6 weeks after DPC sensitization. The treatment here: therapeutic diphenylcyclopropenone sensitization with weekly scalp DPC. General study findings and limits: With regard to DPC sensitization, TCRs above 1 in 1000 frequency did not change. A positive correlation with patch test score was shown by PT1 expanded TCR counts. Alopecia in the donors means their immune response may deviate from healthy people's. Versus controls, expanded TCRs had significantly more large CDR3 similarity clusters.

This CDR3 is 15 amino acids long. The V and J ends lost 4 bases and 3 bases, in that order; junction bases with no gene match: 3. CDR1 is WSHSY and CDR2 is SAAADI in the germline V gene. This clonotype was counted at least ten times. What it recognizes is unknown. Each CDR3 protein gets one entry after TCRdb re-called the RACE reads with MiXCR. The sample has around 82,000 distinct CDR3 sequences; 6.5% to 8.5% are singletons. This chain uses TRBV10-2 with TRBJ1-5; TRBD1 aligns across 10 bases. Here the sequenced sample was whole blood, taken in connection with sensitization to the hapten diphenylcyclopropenone (DPC). This TCR came from a woman in her 30s with alopecia areata. Some clones in this sample may be carry-over from other donors' samples. CDR3 DNA sequence: TGCGCCAGCAGTGGGACAGGGGGATACAATCAGCCCCAGCATTTT. Its protein is CASSGTGGYNQPQHF.